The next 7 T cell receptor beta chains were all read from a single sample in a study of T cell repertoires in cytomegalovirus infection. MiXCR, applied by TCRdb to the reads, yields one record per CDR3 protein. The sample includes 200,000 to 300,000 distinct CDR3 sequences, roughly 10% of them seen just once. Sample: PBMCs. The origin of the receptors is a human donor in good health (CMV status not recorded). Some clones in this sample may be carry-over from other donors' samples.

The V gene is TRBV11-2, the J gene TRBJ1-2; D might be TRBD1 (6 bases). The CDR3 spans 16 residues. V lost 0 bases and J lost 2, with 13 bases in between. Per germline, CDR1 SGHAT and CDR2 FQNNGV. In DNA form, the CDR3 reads TGTGCCAGCAGCTTAGATGCCGGGGGCGGAAACTATGGCTACACCTTC. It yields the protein CASSLDAGGGNYGYTF.

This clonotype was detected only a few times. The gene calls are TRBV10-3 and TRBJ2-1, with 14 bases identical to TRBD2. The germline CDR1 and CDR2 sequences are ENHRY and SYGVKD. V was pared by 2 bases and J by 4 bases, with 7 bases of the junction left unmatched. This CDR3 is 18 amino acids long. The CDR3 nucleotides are TGTGCCATCAGTGAGCCTGGGACTAGCGGGAGATCGTACAATGAGCAGTTCTTC. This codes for CAISEPGTSGRSYNEQFF.

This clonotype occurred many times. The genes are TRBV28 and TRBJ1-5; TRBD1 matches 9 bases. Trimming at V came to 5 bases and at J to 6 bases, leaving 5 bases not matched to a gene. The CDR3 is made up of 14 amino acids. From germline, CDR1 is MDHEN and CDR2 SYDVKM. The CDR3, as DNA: TGTGCCAGCAGTCGACAGGGGGGCGCTCAGCCCCAGCATTTT. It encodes CASSRQGGAQPQHF. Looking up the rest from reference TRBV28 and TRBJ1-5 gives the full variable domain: DVKVTQSSRYLVKRTGEKVFLECVQDMDHENMFWYRQDPGLGLRLIYFSYDVKMKEKGDIPEGYSVSREKKERFSLILESASTNQTSMYLCASSRQGGAQPQHFGDGTRLSIL.

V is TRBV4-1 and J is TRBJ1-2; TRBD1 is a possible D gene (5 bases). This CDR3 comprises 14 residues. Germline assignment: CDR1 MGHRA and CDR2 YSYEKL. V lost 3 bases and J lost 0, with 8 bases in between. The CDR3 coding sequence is TGCGCCAGCAGCCAGGGGGAAACTAACTATGGCTACACCTTC. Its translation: CASSQGETNYGYTF.

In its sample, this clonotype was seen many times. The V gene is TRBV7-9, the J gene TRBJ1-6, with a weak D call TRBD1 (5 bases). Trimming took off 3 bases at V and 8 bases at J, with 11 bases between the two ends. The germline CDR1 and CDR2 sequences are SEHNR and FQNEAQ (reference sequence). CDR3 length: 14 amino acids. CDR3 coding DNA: TGTGCCAGCAGCTTGAGTACGGGGGATTCACCCCTCCACTTT. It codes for CASSLSTGDSPLHF.

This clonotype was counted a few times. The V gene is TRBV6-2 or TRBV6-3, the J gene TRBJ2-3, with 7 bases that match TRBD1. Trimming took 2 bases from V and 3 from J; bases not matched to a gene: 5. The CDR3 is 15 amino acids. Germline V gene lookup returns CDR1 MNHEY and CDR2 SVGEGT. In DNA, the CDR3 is TGTGCCAGCAGTTACGAGGGGGCGCGGACAGATACGCAGTATTTT. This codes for CASSYEGARTDTQYF.

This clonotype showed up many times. This CDR3 is CASSPTGLFHEQYV. Here the CDR3 DNA reads TGTGCCAGCAGCCCAACAGGCCTTTTTCACGAGCAGTACGTC. The V call is TRBV7-2, the J call TRBJ2-7, with D perhaps TRBD1 (5 bases). CDR3 length equals 14 residues. Between the trimmed V and J ends, which lost 5 bases and 5 bases, there was a span of 16 bases. CDR1 and CDR2 from the germline V gene are SGHTA and FQGNSA.